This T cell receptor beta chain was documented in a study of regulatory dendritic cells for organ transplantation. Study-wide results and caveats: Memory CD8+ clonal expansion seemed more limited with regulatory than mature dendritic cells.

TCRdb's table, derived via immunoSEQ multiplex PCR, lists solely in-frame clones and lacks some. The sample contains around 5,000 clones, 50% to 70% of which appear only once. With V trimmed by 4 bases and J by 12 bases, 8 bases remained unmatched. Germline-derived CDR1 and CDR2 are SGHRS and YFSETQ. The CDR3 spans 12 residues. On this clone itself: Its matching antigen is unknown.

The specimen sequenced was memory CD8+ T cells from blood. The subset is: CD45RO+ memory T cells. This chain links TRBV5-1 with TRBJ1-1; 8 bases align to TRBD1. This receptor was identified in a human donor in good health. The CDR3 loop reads CASSLAGTGSFF. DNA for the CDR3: TGCGCCAGCAGCCTAGCCGGGACAGGTTCTTTCTTT.